The rows below give T cell receptor beta chains drawn from one sample of a study of cytomegalovirus exposure and HLA in healthy donors. The repertoire was sequenced with immunoSEQ multiplex PCR; TCRdb's copy has only in-frame clones and lacks some. The sample lists about 140,000 clones; about four fifths were seen once. Sequencing was carried out using PBMCs. These TCRs come from a male donor in good health and CMV-seronegative. The CDR3 runs from the conserved cysteine through the conserved F or W. Each record gives: D gene, clone size, J gene, CDR3 length, V gene, CDR3 protein, CDR3 DNA. A D gene is named only where the DNA matches it firmly. Size tells how often a clone was seen (once, few, many) or the class of an expanded clone, and some rows leave it out.

NA | NA | TRBJ1-1 | 15 | TRBV5-4 | CASSLALAGNTEAFF | TGTGCCAGCAGCTTGGCCCTCGCGGGAAACACTGAAGCTTTCTTT
TRBD1 | NA | TRBJ1-5 | 13 | TRBV7-9 | CASSSQGNQPQHF | TGTGCCAGCAGCTCACAGGGGAATCAGCCCCAGCATTTT
TRBD2 | few | TRBJ2-2 | 16 | TRBV13 | CASSLRAGGDTGELFF | TGTGCCAGCAGCTTAAGAGCGGGAGGGGACACCGGGGAGCTGTTTTTT
NA | NA | TRBJ2-5 | 16 | TRBV5-6 | CASSPGMGGWEETQYF | TGTGCCAGCAGCCCCGGTATGGGGGGATGGGAAGAGACCCAGTACTTC
NA | NA | TRBJ1-1 | 18 | TRBV19 | CASSIENVRGSERPEAFF | TGTGCCAGTAGTATAGAAAACGTCAGGGGATCTGAACGACCTGAAGCTTTCTTT
NA | NA | TRBJ2-2 | 11 | TRBV30 | CAWTGGGELFF | TGTGCCTGGACTGGAGGCGGGGAGCTGTTTTTT
NA | NA | TRBJ1-5 | 15 | TRBV18 | CASSTTRDSNQPQHF | TGTGCCAGCTCAACGACCAGGGATAGCAATCAGCCCCAGCATTTT
NA | NA | TRBJ1-5 | 14 | TRBV6-1 | CASSEVGRGRPQHF | TGTGCCAGCAGTGAAGTTGGAAGAGGGCGGCCCCAGCATTTT
TRBD1 | NA | TRBJ2-4 | 15 | TRBV7-6 | CASSLSWDRGDIQYF | TGTGCCAGCAGCTTATCTTGGGACAGGGGTGACATTCAGTACTTC
TRBD2 | NA | TRBJ2-2 | 16 | TRBV4-1 | CASSQFGGRGTGELFF | TGCGCCAGCAGCCAATTCGGGGGGAGGGGCACCGGGGAGCTGTTTTTT